This section outlines one TCR beta chain sequence together with its context. The antigen remains undetermined. With 60 Vbeta and 13 Jbeta primers, the PCR was carried out. Method: immunoSEQ multiplex PCR; TCRdb's copy keeps in-frame clones and lacks some. The table includes 45,000 to 65,000 clones, approximately 81% detected once. The data are from a study of cytomegalovirus exposure and HLA in healthy donors. Findings and limits, study-wide: Sequencing depth across donors, presence/absence analyses assumed, was roughly uniform. Approximately 160 TCR beta chains were listed as cytomegalovirus-associated. HLA allele associations emerged for 17,000 or so TCR beta sequences in a later analysis, at 0.05 false discovery rate.

Trimming cost V 5 bases and J 2 bases, with 10 bases left between them. Germline assignment: CDR1 LGHNT and CDR2 FRNRAP. This CDR3 contains 14 residues. Sequencing was done on a sample of PBMCs. The chain has TRBV12-5 and TRBJ2-1; D might be TRBD1 (5 bases). This sequence was found in a woman under 30 in good health and CMV-seronegative. The CDR3 loop is CASGPDSAYNEQFF. The CDR3, as DNA: TGTGCTAGTGGTCCTGACAGTGCCTACAATGAGCAGTTCTTC. Based on the CDR3 plus reference TRBV12-5 and TRBJ2-1, the full variable domain is DARVTQTPRHKVTEMGQEVTMRCQPILGHNTVFWYRQTMMQGLELLAYFRNRAPLDDSGMPKDRFSAEMPDATLATLKIQPSEPRDSAVYFCASGPDSAYNEQFFGPGTRLTVL.